The following is a TCR beta chain sequence with its context. These data are taken from a study of OX40 agonist ivuxolimab in advanced cancers. CDR3 size: 14 residues. Germline values: CDR1 MGHRA, CDR2 YSYEKL. Trimming took off 2 bases at V and 7 bases at J, with 15 bases between the two ends. Some clones are missing from TCRdb's copy, which holds only in-frame ones; the method was immunoSEQ multiplex PCR. The table includes approximately 68,000 clones, around 80% detected once. This clonotype was obtained from an adult with an advanced solid tumor such as melanoma, head and neck, liver or kidney cancer. Sequencing was performed on CD4+ or CD8+ T cells sorted from blood, taken in a trial of the OX40 agonist ivuxolimab. The V call is TRBV4-1, the J call TRBJ2-7; D ambiguous. The CDR3 loop reads CASSQLLRAREQYF. DNA for the CDR3: TGCGCCAGCAGCCAACTCCTCCGGGCGCGGGAGCAGTACTTC.